This T cell receptor (beta chain) is drawn from a study of shared clonotypes between healthy human individuals. Naive-designated CD8 cells lacked CD45RO, were positively enriched for CCR7, and omitted terminally differentiated effector memory CD45RA+ cells. The CDR3 runs to 15 residues. CDR1 is MNHEY and CDR2 is SMNVEV in the germline V gene (reference sequence). Using immunoSEQ multiplex PCR, the repertoire was profiled, and TCRdb retains in-frame clones only, with some absent. The data show approximately 600,000 clones, with 85% to 95% seen just once and over 0.1% held by the top ten. Concerning this clone: The antigen remains undetermined.

Study-level findings and limits: Generally, estimated richness proved larger in naive subsets than it did in memory subsets.

The sequenced sample was naive CD8+ T cells sorted from blood. This TCR came from a woman in her twenties or thirties in good health. This chain uses TRBV27 with TRBJ2-5, with 12 bases aligning to TRBD2. The end of the DNA is better explained by TRBJ2-7, so the J call may be wrong. The CDR3 sequence: CASSLLAGGDYEQYF. The CDR3, as DNA: TGTGCCAGCAGTTTGCTAGCGGGAGGGGACTACGAGCAGTACTTC.